Shown below are 8 T cell receptor beta chains from a single sample sequenced in a study of long-term antiretroviral therapy in people with HIV. Sequencing relied on immunoSEQ assay v3.0, run at survey level. Sequenced by immunoSEQ multiplex PCR; TCRdb stores in-frame clones only, minus some. The sample has about 39,000 clones; 70% to 90% are singletons. The starting material was unsorted PBMCs, obtained 1.2 years after starting antiretroviral therapy. The receptors were sampled from a woman aged 50 to 65 with HIV.

The chain uses TRBV4-2 and TRBJ2-7, with a possible D match to TRBD2 (5 bases). V was shortened by 4 bases and J by 7 bases, with 14 bases between the two germline ends. Germline values: CDR1 LGHNA, CDR2 YNFKEQ. The CDR3 contains 13 residues. The CDR3 sequence is CASSLRIGEEQYF. The CDR3 DNA reads as TGTGCCAGCAGCCTAAGGATCGGGGAAGAGCAGTACTTC.

The chain is built from TRBV18 and TRBJ2-2, with D perhaps TRBD1 (5 bases). V was cut by 2 bases and J by 1 base, with 8 bases left in between. CDR3 length: 15 amino acids. Germline CDR1 reads KGHSH; CDR2 reads LQKENI. In nucleotides, the CDR3 is TGTGCCAGCTCACCAATGCAGGGGAACACCGGGGAGCTGTTTTTT. Its translation is CASSPMQGNTGELFF.

V is TRBV5-1 and J is TRBJ1-1; D is unresolved. The CDR3 is 11 residues long. Germline V gene sequence: CDR1 SGHRS, CDR2 YFSETQ. Deletions cut 4 bases from V and 3 bases from J, with 4 bases between. CDR3 loop: CASSRDTEAFF. For the CDR3, the DNA is TGCGCCAGCAGCCGGGACACTGAAGCTTTCTTT.

The V call is TRBV9, the J call TRBJ2-3, with D hard to call. The CDR3 sequence is 13 residues long. Deletions cut 0 bases from V and 4 bases from J, with 6 bases between. Germline values: CDR1 SGDLS, CDR2 YYNGEE. CDR3 protein: CASSVVGADTQYF. CDR3 DNA: TGTGCCAGCAGCGTAGTTGGGGCAGATACGCAGTATTTT.

This clone was observed once. The chain employs TRBV29-1 and TRBJ2-3; 9 nucleotides line up with TRBD1. CDR1 is SQVTM, CDR2 ANQGSEA, per germline. Trimming took 5 bases from V and 4 from J; bases not matched to a gene: 16. The CDR3 totals 17 residues. For the CDR3, the DNA is TGCAGCGTTCTCGGCATCGACAGGGGGGTCTACGCAGATACGCAGTATTTT. As protein: CSVLGIDRGVYADTQYF.

This chain uses TRBV4-3 with TRBJ1-3; D is unclear. The CDR3 is made up of 15 amino acids. The V and J ends lost 0 bases and 0 bases respectively, with 6 bases between them. Germline CDR1 reads LGHNA; CDR2 reads YSLEER. The CDR3 is CASSQDIASGNTIYF. The CDR3 DNA follows: TGCGCCAGCAGCCAAGATATCGCCTCTGGAAACACCATATATTTT.

This chain uses TRBV11-2 with TRBJ2-3; D uncertain. The germline V gene has CDR1 SGHAT and CDR2 FQNNGV. The length of the CDR3 is 15 residues. Trimming shortened V by 2 bases and J by 1 base, and 10 bases separated the two germline ends. CDR3 DNA sequence: TGTGCCAGCAGCTTAATAGTTGGGGGCACAGATACGCAGTATTTT. It codes for CASSLIVGGTDTQYF.

The chain combines TRBV7-3 with TRBJ1-5, with D unresolved. Trimming pared 2 bases from V and 4 bases from J, leaving 12 bases between. Germline V gene data show CDR1 as SGHTA and CDR2 as FQGTGA. The CDR3 runs to 15 residues. The chain's CDR3 is CASSLLSMGNQPQHF. CDR3 nucleotides: TGTGCCAGCAGCTTATTGTCGATGGGGAATCAGCCCCAGCATTTT. Based on the CDR3 plus reference TRBV7-3 and TRBJ1-5, the full variable domain is GAGVSQTPSNKVTEKGKYVELRCDPISGHTALYWYRQSLGQGPEFLIYFQGTGAADDSGLPNDRFFAVRPEGSVSTLKIQRTERGDSAVYLCASSLLSMGNQPQHFGDGTRLSIL.